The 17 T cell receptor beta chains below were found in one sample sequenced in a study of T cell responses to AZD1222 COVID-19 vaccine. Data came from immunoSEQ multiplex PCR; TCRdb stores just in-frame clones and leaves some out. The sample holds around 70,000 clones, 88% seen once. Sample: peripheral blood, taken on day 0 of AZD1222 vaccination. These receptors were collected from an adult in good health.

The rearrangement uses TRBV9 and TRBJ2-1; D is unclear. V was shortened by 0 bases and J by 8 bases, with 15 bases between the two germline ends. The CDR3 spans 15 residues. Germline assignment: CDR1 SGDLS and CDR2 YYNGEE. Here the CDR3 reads CASSVVAVRSDEQFF. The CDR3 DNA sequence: TGTGCCAGCAGCGTAGTGGCCGTCCGATCGGATGAGCAGTTCTTC.

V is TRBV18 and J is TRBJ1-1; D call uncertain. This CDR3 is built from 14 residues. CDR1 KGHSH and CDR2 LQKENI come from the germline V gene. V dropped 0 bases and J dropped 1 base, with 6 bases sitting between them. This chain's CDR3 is CASSPPLRNTEAFF. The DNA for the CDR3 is TGTGCCAGCTCACCACCGCTGAGGAACACTGAAGCTTTCTTT.

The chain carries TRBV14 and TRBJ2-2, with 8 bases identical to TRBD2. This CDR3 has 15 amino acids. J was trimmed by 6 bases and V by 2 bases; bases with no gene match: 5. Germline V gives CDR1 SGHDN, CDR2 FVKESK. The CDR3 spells CASSQREGRAGELFF. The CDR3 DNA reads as TGTGCCAGCAGCCAACGGGAGGGAAGGGCCGGGGAGCTGTTTTTT.

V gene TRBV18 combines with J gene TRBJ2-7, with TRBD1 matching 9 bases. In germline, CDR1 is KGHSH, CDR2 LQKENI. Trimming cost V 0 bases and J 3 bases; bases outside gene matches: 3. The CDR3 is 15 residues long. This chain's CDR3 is CASSPPGQGYYEQYF. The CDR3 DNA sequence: TGTGCCAGCTCACCACCGGGACAGGGTTACTACGAGCAGTACTTC. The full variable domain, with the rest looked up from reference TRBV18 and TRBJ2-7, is NAGVMQNPRHLVRRRGQEARLRCSPMKGHSHVYWYRQLPEEGLKFMVYLQKENIIDESGMPKERFSAEFPKEGPSILRIQQVVRGDSAAYFCASSPPGQGYYEQYFGPGTRLTVT.

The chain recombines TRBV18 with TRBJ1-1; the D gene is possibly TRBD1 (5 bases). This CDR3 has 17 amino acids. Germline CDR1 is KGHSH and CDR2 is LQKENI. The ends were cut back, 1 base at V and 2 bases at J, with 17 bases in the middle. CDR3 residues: CASSPLGGVSSNTEAFF. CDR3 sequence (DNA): TGTGCCAGCTCACCACTGGGGGGGGTATCCTCCAACACTGAAGCTTTCTTT.

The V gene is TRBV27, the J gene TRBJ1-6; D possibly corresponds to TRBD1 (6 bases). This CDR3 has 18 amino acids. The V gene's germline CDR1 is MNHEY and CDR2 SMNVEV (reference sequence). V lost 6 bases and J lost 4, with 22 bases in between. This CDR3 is CASSNILSRGMYNSPLHF. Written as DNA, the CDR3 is TGTGCCAGCAGCAACATACTATCAAGGGGGATGTATAATTCACCCCTCCACTTT.

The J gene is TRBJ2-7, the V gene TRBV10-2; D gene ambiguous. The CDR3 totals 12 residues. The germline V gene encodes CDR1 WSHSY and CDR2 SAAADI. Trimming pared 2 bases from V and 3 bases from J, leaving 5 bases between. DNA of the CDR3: TGCGCCAGCAGTGAGGTTGGCTACGAGCAGTACTTC. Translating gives CASSEVGYEQYF.

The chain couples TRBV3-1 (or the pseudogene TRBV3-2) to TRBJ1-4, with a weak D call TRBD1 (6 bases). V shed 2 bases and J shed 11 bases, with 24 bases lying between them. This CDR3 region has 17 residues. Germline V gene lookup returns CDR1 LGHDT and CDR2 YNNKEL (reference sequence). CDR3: CASSQPKRDTGLRKLFF. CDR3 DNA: TGTGCCAGCAGCCAACCAAAACGGGACACCGGATTGAGGAAACTGTTTTTT.

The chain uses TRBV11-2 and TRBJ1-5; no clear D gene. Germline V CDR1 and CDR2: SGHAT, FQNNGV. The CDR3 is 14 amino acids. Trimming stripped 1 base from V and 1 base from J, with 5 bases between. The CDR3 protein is CASSLGGSNQPQHF. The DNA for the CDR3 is TGTGCCAGCAGCTTAGGGGGAAGCAATCAGCCCCAGCATTTT.

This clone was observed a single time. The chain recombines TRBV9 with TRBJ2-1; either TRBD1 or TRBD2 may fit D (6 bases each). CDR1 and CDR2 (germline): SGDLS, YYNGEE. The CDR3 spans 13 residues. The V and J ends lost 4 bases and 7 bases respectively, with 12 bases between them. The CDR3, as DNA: TGTGCCAGCAGCTTGGGGGGCGAGAATGAGCAGTTCTTC. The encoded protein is CASSLGGENEQFF.

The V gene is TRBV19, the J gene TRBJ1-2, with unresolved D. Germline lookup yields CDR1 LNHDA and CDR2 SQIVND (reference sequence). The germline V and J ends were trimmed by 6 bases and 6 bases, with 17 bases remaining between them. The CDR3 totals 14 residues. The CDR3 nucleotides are TGTGCCAGTAGCAGAAGGGCTTGGGAGGATGGCTACACCTTC. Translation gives CASSRRAWEDGYTF.

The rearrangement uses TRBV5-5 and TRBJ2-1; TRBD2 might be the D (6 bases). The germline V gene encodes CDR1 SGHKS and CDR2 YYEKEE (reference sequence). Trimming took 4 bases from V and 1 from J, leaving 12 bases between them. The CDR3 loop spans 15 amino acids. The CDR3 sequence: CASSPQSGSYNEQFF. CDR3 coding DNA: TGTGCCAGCAGCCCCCAGAGCGGGTCCTACAATGAGCAGTTCTTC.

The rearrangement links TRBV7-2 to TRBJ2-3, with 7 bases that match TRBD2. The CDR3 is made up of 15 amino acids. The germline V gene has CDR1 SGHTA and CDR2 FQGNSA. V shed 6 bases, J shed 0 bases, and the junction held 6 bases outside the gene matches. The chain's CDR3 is CASSSLAVSTDTQYF. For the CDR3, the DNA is TGTGCCAGCAGTTCGCTAGCGGTTAGCACAGATACGCAGTATTTT.

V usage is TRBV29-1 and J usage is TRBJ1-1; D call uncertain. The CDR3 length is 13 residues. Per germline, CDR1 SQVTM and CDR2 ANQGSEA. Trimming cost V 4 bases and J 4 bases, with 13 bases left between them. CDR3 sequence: CSVGRVVGTEAFF. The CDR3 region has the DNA TGCAGCGTTGGACGGGTAGTCGGCACTGAAGCTTTCTTT. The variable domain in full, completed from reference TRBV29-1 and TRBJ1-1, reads SAVISQKPSRDICQRGTSLTIQCQVDSQVTMMFWYRQQPGQSLTLIATANQGSEATYESGFVIDKFPISRPNLTFSTLTVSNMSPEDSSIYLCSVGRVVGTEAFFGQGTRLTVV.

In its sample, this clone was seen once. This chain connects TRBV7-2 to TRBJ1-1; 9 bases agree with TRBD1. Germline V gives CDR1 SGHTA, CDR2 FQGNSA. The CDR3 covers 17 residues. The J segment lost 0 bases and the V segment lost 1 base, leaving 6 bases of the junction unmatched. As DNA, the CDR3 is TGTGCCAGCAGCTTAGGATCGGGGACAGGGATGAACACTGAAGCTTTCTTT. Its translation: CASSLGSGTGMNTEAFF.

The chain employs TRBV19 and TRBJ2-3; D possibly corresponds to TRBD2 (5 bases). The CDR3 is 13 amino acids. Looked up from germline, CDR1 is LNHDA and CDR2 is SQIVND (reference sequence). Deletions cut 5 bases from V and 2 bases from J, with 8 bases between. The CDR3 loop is CASSFRDTDTQYF. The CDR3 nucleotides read TGTGCCAGTAGTTTCCGGGACACAGATACGCAGTATTTT.

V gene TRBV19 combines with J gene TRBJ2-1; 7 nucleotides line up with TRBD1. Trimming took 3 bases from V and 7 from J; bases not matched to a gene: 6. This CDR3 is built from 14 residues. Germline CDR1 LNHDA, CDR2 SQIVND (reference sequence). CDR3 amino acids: CASSIGQVSNEQFF. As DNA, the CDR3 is TGTGCCAGTAGTATCGGACAGGTATCTAATGAGCAGTTCTTC.